Listed below are T cell receptor beta chains from one sample, sequenced in a study of metastatic and nonmetastatic thyroid tumors. TCRdb recomputed clones from the PCR reads via MiXCR. The data show about 4,600 clones, 15% to 20% seen once. What was sequenced was adjacent normal tissue. The receptors were sampled from a male donor with papillary thyroid cancer or a benign thyroid nodule (not recorded which). Some clones in this sample may be carry-over from other donors' samples. CDR3s include the opening cysteine and the closing phenylalanine or tryptophan. A D gene is named only where the DNA matches it firmly. Not all rows give a size; the values are once, few, many and, for expanded clones, a class.

D gene | J gene | V gene | clone size | CDR3 DNA | CDR3 protein
TRBD1 | TRBJ2-1 | TRBV15 | medium-sized | TGTGCCACCAGCGGAGTACAGGGGTTTGAGCAGTTCTTC | CATSGVQGFEQFF
TRBD1 | TRBJ1-2 | TRBV20-1 | . | TGCAGTGCTAGATGGACAGGGGGAAGAGGTGGTGGCTACACCTTC | CSARWTGGRGGGYTF
. | TRBJ1-1 | TRBV15 | many | TGTGCCACCAGCAGAGATGGGGGGTGGGCTTTCTTT | CATSRDGGWAFF
. | TRBJ1-5 | TRBV28 | . | TGTGCCAGCAGTAACCATATTACCAATCAGCCCCAGCATTTT | CASSNHITNQPQHF
TRBD1 | TRBJ1-2 | TRBV19 | few | TGTGCCAGTAGTAATGGGCCGGGACAGGCCTATGGCTACACCTTC | CASSNGPGQAYGYTF
. | TRBJ2-7 | TRBV4-1 | . | TGCGCCAGCAGCCAAGACCCACTCCATTGTGAGCAGTACTTC | CASSQDPLHCEQYF
TRBD1 | TRBJ2-2 | TRBV7-3 | . | TGTGCCAGCAGCTTAGGTGGACAGGGGAACACCGGGGAGCTGTTTTTT | CASSLGGQGNTGELFF
TRBD2 | TRBJ2-1 | TRBV7-9 | medium-sized | TGTGCCAGCTACCTTGGGGGAGGGGCCAATAATGAGCAGTTCTTC | CASYLGGGANNEQFF
. | TRBJ1-2 | TRBV5-1 | . | TGCGCCAGCAGCTTCGGACCTTACTATGTCTACACCTTC | CASSFGPYYVYTF
. | TRBJ1-2 | TRBV6-1 | . | TGTGCCAGCAGTGAAGCGTGGTCACAGGGCTATGGCTACACCTTC | CASSEAWSQGYGYTF
. | TRBJ1-2 | TRBV6-5 | many | TGTGCCAGCAGTTACTCGCAGGAGGTTGGCTACACCTTC | CASSYSQEVGYTF
TRBD1 | TRBJ1-2 | TRBV29-1 | medium-sized | TGCAGCGTTGATAGACAGGGGGGTGGCTACACCTTC | CSVDRQGGGYTF
. | TRBJ1-5 | TRBV20-1 | . | TGCAGTGCTAGAGATCAGGGTAAGAGCAATCAGCCCCAGCATTTT | CSARDQGKSNQPQHF
. | TRBJ2-7 | TRBV6-6 | . | TGTGCCAGCAGTTACGAAATTGGCAGGTCCTACGAGCAGTACTTC | CASSYEIGRSYEQYF
. | TRBJ2-5 | TRBV11-2 | . | TGTGCCAGCAGCGCCGTTGCTCAAGAGACCCAGTACTTC | CASSAVAQETQYF
. | TRBJ1-1 | TRBV28 | few | TGTGCCAGCAGTTTAGACCCCTTAATCTCTGAAGCTTTCTTT | CASSLDPLISEAFF
. | TRBJ2-1 | TRBV2 | few | TGTGCCAGCAGTGCCGGGGACCTCTCCTACAATGAGCAGTTCTTC | CASSAGDLSYNEQFF
. | TRBJ1-2 | TRBV24-1 | . | TGTGCCACCAGTGATTTCACGGGGTATGGCTACACCTTC | CATSDFTGYGYTF
TRBD1 | TRBJ2-3 | TRBV4-1 | many | TGCGCCAGCAGCCAAGTGCCCCCAGGGGGAGGCACAGATACGCAGTATTTT | CASSQVPPGGGTDTQYF
. | TRBJ2-7 | TRBV11-2 | medium-sized | TGTGCCAGCAGCTCGTTAGACAGGCCTAGCTCCTACGAGCAGTACTTC | CASSSLDRPSSYEQYF
. | TRBJ2-7 | TRBV12-3/TRBV12-4 | few | TGTGCCAGCAGAATGGGGGGTTTCGGTACCTACGAGCAGTACTTC | CASRMGGFGTYEQYF